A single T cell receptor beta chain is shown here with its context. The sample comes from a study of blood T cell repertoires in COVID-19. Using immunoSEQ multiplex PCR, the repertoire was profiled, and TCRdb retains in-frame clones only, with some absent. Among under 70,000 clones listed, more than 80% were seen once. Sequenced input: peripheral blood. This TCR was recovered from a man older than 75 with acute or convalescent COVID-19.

CDR3 loop: CASSVVGTAQETQYF. The CDR3 DNA is TGTGCCAGCAGCGTAGTCGGGACAGCTCAAGAGACCCAGTACTTC. V gene TRBV9 combines with J gene TRBJ2-5; 7 positions match TRBD1. The V gene end was trimmed by 0 bases and the J gene end by 2 bases; junction bases not matched to a gene: 4. The CDR3 is 15 residues long. CDR1 and CDR2 from the germline V gene are SGDLS and YYNGEE.